This T cell receptor beta chain emerged from a study of cytomegalovirus exposure and HLA in healthy donors. Whole-study findings and limits: An analysis was carried out at a later point. It showed that HLA-associated TCR beta chains were more clonally expanded than equally common non-associated chains.

This clone was seen a single time. Its antigen remains unknown. Both 60 Vbeta primers and 13 Jbeta primers went into the PCR. Sequencing used immunoSEQ multiplex PCR; TCRdb keeps in-frame clones, though not all of them. The repertoire consists of some 55,000 clones, with about 86% occurring once and the leading ten covering 1.5% to 2%. CDR1 is SSHAT and CDR2 is FNYEAQ in the germline V gene (reference sequence). This CDR3 comprises 14 residues. Losses at the gene ends were 3 bases for V and 8 bases for J; bases not matched to a gene: 6. The sequence derives from a man aged 35-49 years in good health and CMV-seronegative. The chain has TRBV7-7 and TRBJ2-1; 8 positions match TRBD1. What was sequenced was PBMCs. The CDR3 nucleotides read TGTGCCAGCAGCTTGGTGGCAGGGGGCGATGAGCAGTTCTTC. Encoded protein: CASSLVAGGDEQFF.